These 19 T cell receptor beta chains came from one sample sequenced in a study of technical replicates of blood from a few donors. Assay used: immunoSEQ multiplex PCR; TCRdb lists only in-frame clones, some missing. The sample lists fewer than 100,000 clones, approximately 91% occurring once. Material for sequencing was T cells isolated from PBMCs. These receptors came from a human donor in good health.

This clone has only a few counts. The V gene is TRBV19, the J gene TRBJ1-3; tentatively, D is TRBD1 (5 bases). From germline, CDR1 is LNHDA and CDR2 SQIVND (reference sequence). The V end lost 3 bases, the J end lost 0 bases, and 9 bases lay between the germline ends. CDR3 size: 15 residues. The CDR3 loop reads CASSIRDYSGNTIYF. Written as DNA, the CDR3 is TGTGCCAGTAGTATCAGGGACTACTCTGGAAACACCATATATTTT.

As for this clone: This same CDR3 is encoded by further DNA sequences in the sample. The V and J genes are TRBV19 and TRBJ2-7; TRBD1 agrees at 7 bases. Germline values: CDR1 LNHDA, CDR2 SQIVND (reference sequence). The CDR3 spans 13 residues. The ends lost 6 bases at V and 2 bases at J; junction bases unmatched: 4. The DNA of the CDR3 is TGTGCCAGTAGCATGCAGGGGGCCTACGAGCAGTACTTC. Encoded protein: CASSMQGAYEQYF.

The chain joins TRBV10-2 to TRBJ1-1, with a weak D call TRBD1 (5 bases). V gave up 3 bases and J gave up 3 bases, with 17 bases separating them. CDR1 WSHSY and CDR2 SAAADI come from the germline V gene. This CDR3 is built from 16 residues. CDR3 sequence (DNA): TGCGCCAGCAGTGACAGCGGGGGACCCCTGGACACTGAAGCTTTCTTT. As protein: CASSDSGGPLDTEAFF.

The rearrangement uses TRBV7-9 and TRBJ1-4; 8 bases map to TRBD1. The germline CDR1 and CDR2 sequences are SEHNR and FQNEAQ (reference sequence). J lost 6 bases, V lost 2 bases, and 2 bases had no gene match. The CDR3 has 14 residues. CDR3 DNA sequence: TGTGCCAGCAGCTTAACGACAGGGGATGAAAAACTGTTTTTT. Protein: CASSLTTGDEKLFF.

J is TRBJ1-4 and V is TRBV18, with D possibly matching TRBD1 (5 bases). Trimming took 5 bases from V and 4 from J, leaving 8 bases between them. CDR3 length: 13 amino acids. Per germline, CDR1 KGHSH and CDR2 LQKENI. This CDR3 is CASSSGVNEKLFF. In DNA, the CDR3 is TGTGCCAGCTCATCGGGGGTTAATGAAAAACTGTTTTTT.

This chain uses TRBV4-3 with TRBJ1-4; a weak D match, TRBD1 (5 bases). Trimming removed 2 bases from V and 9 bases from J, with 16 bases in between. Per germline, CDR1 LGHNA and CDR2 YSLEER. The CDR3 sequence is 15 residues long. CDR3 region: CASSQNQGSNQKLFF. CDR3 sequence (DNA): TGCGCCAGCAGCCAAAACCAGGGAAGTAACCAAAAACTGTTTTTT.

The chain links TRBV4-3 to TRBJ1-4; no clear D. Per the germline V gene, CDR1 is LGHNA and CDR2 is YSLEER. V was shortened by 4 bases and J by 7 bases, with 16 bases between the two germline ends. The CDR3 covers 15 residues. CDR3 sequence reads: CASSRLLGGGEKLFF. The CDR3 DNA reads as TGCGCCAGCAGCCGGCTCCTTGGAGGAGGTGAAAAACTGTTTTTT.

This rearrangement joins TRBV5-5 to TRBJ2-7, with 8 bases lining up with TRBD2. After removal of 3 bases from V and 0 bases from J, the junction contained 11 bases not matched to a gene. This CDR3 has 17 residues. Germline V gives CDR1 SGHKS, CDR2 YYEKEE (reference sequence). DNA for the CDR3: TGTGCCAGCAGCTCCGAACGGGGGGGACTAGACTCCTACGAGCAGTACTTC. Amino acids: CASSSERGGLDSYEQYF. Full variable domain (outside the CDR3, taken from reference TRBV5-5 and TRBJ2-7): DAGVTQSPTHLIKTRGQQVTLRCSPISGHKSVSWYQQVLGQGPQFIFQYYEKEERGRGNFPDRFSARQFPNYSSELNVNALLLGDSALYLCASSSERGGLDSYEQYFGPGTRLTVT.

J is TRBJ1-2 and V is TRBV6-5; D might be TRBD1 (5 bases). The length of the CDR3 is 13 residues. The germline gives CDR1 MNHEY, CDR2 SVGAGI. The V and J ends lost 8 bases and 2 bases respectively, with 12 bases between them. The CDR3 nucleotides read TGTGCCAGCCAGTTGGGGGGAAACTATGGCTACACCTTC. This encodes CASQLGGNYGYTF.

The rearrangement links TRBV6-6 to TRBJ2-1, with TRBD1 as a possible D gene (6 bases). Germline V gene data show CDR1 as MNHNY and CDR2 as SVGAGI (reference sequence). Between the trimmed V and J ends, which lost 6 bases and 3 bases, there was a span of 9 bases. This CDR3 is built from 13 residues. In DNA, the CDR3 is TGTGCCAGCAGCCAGGGGTACTACAATGAGCAGTTCTTC. This gives the protein CASSQGYYNEQFF.

The V call is TRBV6-1, the J call TRBJ2-7, with D tentatively TRBD1 (5 bases). CDR3 length: 10 amino acids. Per germline, CDR1 MNHNS and CDR2 SASEGT. V was trimmed by 4 bases and J by 9 bases, leaving 7 bases between them. CDR3 nucleotides: TGTGCCAGCAGTGGGCAGGGGCAGTACTTC. This encodes CASSGQGQYF.

The rearrangement joins TRBV5-6 to TRBJ1-3; 8 bases line up with TRBD1. The J segment lost 3 bases and the V segment lost 0 bases, leaving 8 bases of the junction unmatched. This CDR3 is 17 amino acids long. Germline values: CDR1 SGHDT, CDR2 YYEEEE. The DNA for the CDR3 is TGTGCCAGCAGCTTGGGAGGGACAGGAATAGTTGGAAACACCATATATTTT. Protein sequence: CASSLGGTGIVGNTIYF.

This clone was observed once. V and J are TRBV18 and TRBJ2-1; weak D call: TRBD1 (6 bases). This CDR3 has 15 residues. The V end lost 2 bases, the J end lost 1 base, and 9 bases lay between the germline ends. The germline V gene encodes CDR1 KGHSH and CDR2 LQKENI. CDR3 bases: TGTGCCAGCTCACCAGCCCAGGGGTCCTACAATGAGCAGTTCTTC. Translating it yields CASSPAQGSYNEQFF.

CDR3 region: CSEMALAGEAAPCGEQYF. The DNA for the CDR3 is TGCAGCGAAATGGCACTAGCGGGAGAAGCTGCCCCCTGCGGCGAGCAGTACTTC. The chain carries TRBV29-1 and TRBJ2-7; 11 positions match TRBD2. Germline V CDR1 and CDR2: SQVTM, ANQGSEA. CDR3 length: 18 amino acids. V was clipped by 7 bases and J by 6 bases; unmatched bases: 23.

The gene calls are TRBV18 and TRBJ1-1, with unresolved D. The germline CDR1 and CDR2 sequences are KGHSH and LQKENI. With 5 bases removed from V and 1 base from J, the gap between germline ends came to 8 bases. This CDR3 spans 13 amino acids. DNA for the CDR3: TGTGCCAGCTCAAGTGGCAGGAACACTGAAGCTTTCTTT. As protein: CASSSGRNTEAFF. Based on the CDR3 plus reference TRBV18 and TRBJ1-1, the full variable domain is NAGVMQNPRHLVRRRGQEARLRCSPMKGHSHVYWYRQLPEEGLKFMVYLQKENIIDESGMPKERFSAEFPKEGPSILRIQQVVRGDSAAYFCASSSGRNTEAFFGQGTRLTVV.

V usage is TRBV9 and J usage is TRBJ2-3, with a tentative D call TRBD2 (5 bases). Trimming took 6 bases from V and 3 from J, leaving 20 bases between them. The CDR3 has 16 amino acids. Germline V gene data show CDR1 as SGDLS and CDR2 as YYNGEE. The DNA for the CDR3 is TGTGCCAGCACCATTGGAGTGCGGACTTCGACAGATACGCAGTATTTT. Residues: CASTIGVRTSTDTQYF.

This sequence joins TRBV9 and TRBJ2-7, with D possibly TRBD1 on 6 matching bases. Trimming pared 3 bases from V and 3 bases from J, leaving 13 bases between. Germline V gene lookup returns CDR1 SGDLS and CDR2 YYNGEE. This CDR3 region has 14 residues. CDR3 residues: CASSGTGTIYEQYF. The CDR3 DNA follows: TGTGCCAGCAGCGGAACCGGGACAATCTACGAGCAGTACTTC.

The chain employs TRBV19 and TRBJ1-1, with D possibly matching TRBD1 (6 bases). Germline V gene sequence: CDR1 LNHDA, CDR2 SQIVND (reference sequence). The V end lost 6 bases, the J end lost 1 base, and 9 bases lay between the germline ends. The CDR3 runs 13 residues. The CDR3 spells CASRQTGNTEAFF. In nucleotides, the CDR3 is TGTGCCAGTAGACAGACAGGGAACACTGAAGCTTTCTTT.

This clone occurred once. J is TRBJ2-7 and V is TRBV10-3; 7 positions match TRBD2. V lost 8 bases, J lost 2 bases, and 3 bases stayed unmatched. The CDR3 contains 12 residues. Per germline, CDR1 ENHRY and CDR2 SYGVKD. The CDR3 region has the DNA TGTGCCATCGGCAGCGGGACCTACGAGCAGTACTTC. This translates into CAIGSGTYEQYF.